This T cell receptor beta chain stems from a study of blood T cell repertoires in COVID-19 (dated by TCRdb to about 2020). General notes on the study: Samples from collaborators originated in the United States, Italy and Spain and spanned both the acute and convalescent phases of COVID-19. The material from the prospective study consisted of cDNA or gDNA derived from T cells, B-cell-depleted T cells, or PBMCs. Deeply sampled blood TCRbeta repertoires from subjects exposed to, actively infected with, or recovered from COVID-19 were included in the dataset. The repertoires were released in a freely available public database intended as a resource for research on the immune response to SARS-CoV-2. The samples were drawn from the first 160 participants of the ongoing ImmuneRACE study and from 950 to 1,500 subjects provided by 6 global collaborators. Nearly every sample came with metadata listing a de-identified subject ID, COVID-19 status, age in years and sex. Where available, HLA class I and class II types were taken from metadata supplied by the sample provider and were not determined by assay-based typing.

TCRbeta CDR3 regions were amplified from genomic DNA using the immunoSEQ Assay, a bias-controlled multiplex PCR. For the original study's pipeline: The number of nucleated cells in each sample was estimated by amplification of reference gene primers within the assay. To quantify the absolute abundance of each unique TCRbeta CDR3 rearrangement, sequence reads were collapsed and filtered. For each sample, productive Simpson clonality was calculated as the square root of Simpson's diversity index over productive rearrangements. TCRdb carries this immuneACCESS record with in-frame sequences only. Its versions omit some clonotypes, under half of them owing to an unresolved V gene in the studies checked, with the rest unexplained. V and J calls and clone size are given by that table; D and trimming were obtained from the DNA. The sample records 150,000 to 200,000 clones, 70% to 90% of which are singletons. The top ten hold 7% to 10% of the sample.

The CDR3, cysteine through phenylalanine, is 12 amino acids long. The only DNA kept is the CDR3, 36 bases in frame from the first base. Per the germline V gene, SGHTA is the CDR1 and FQGNSA is the CDR2. Trimming removed 4 bases from V and 10 bases from J; the gene matches leave 3 bases unexplained. The collaborating institutions used their own protocols to collect whole blood in K2EDTA tubes. For TCRbeta analysis, collaborators shipped samples in one of three forms: frozen whole blood, isolated PBMCs, or DNA extracted from either of those sample types. Regarding this clone: Its antigen remains undetermined. No base-level quality is on record; no much larger clone is a single base apart.

The paper's findings and limits, for the study overall: Clinical and demographic metadata were provided uncurated, with the amount varying by source and participant.

The V and J segments used are TRBV7-2 and TRBJ1-1; 10 bases in the junction line up with TRBD1. Sequencing input: peripheral blood. The sequence was collected from a middle-aged man with active or convalescent COVID-19. The DNA sequence follows: TGTGCCAGCAGCTCCGACAGGGGGCGAGCTTTCTTT. Translation gives CASSSDRGRAFF.